A single sample is the source of the 6 T cell receptor beta chains below, sequenced in a study of blood T cell repertoires in COVID-19. The protocol was immunoSEQ multiplex PCR, while the TCRdb copy is restricted to in-frame clones and leaves out a portion. The table has some 250,000 clones, 85% to 90% seen once. The sample taken for sequencing was PBMCs or T cells enriched from blood (not recorded which). These receptors were obtained from a man between 35 and 55 years old who had recovered from COVID-19.

V gene TRBV5-4 combines with J gene TRBJ2-7; no clear D gene. Trimming left V 1 base short and J 2 bases short, with 16 bases between. The germline CDR1 and CDR2 sequences are SGHNT and YYREEE (reference sequence). The CDR3 length is 16 residues. CDR3 sequence reads: CASSLLLTSATYEQYF. CDR3 DNA sequence: TGTGCCAGCAGCTTGCTCCTGACCAGCGCCACCTACGAGCAGTACTTC.

The chain is built from TRBV19 and TRBJ1-5; 8 bases are shared with TRBD1. With V trimmed by 3 bases and J by 7 bases, 5 bases remained unmatched. This CDR3 spans 14 amino acids. Germline V gives CDR1 LNHDA, CDR2 SQIVND (reference sequence). As DNA, the CDR3 is TGTGCCAGTAGTATTTCAGGGGGCACCCAGCCCCAGCATTTT. Protein product: CASSISGGTQPQHF.

The rearrangement joins TRBV7-9 to TRBJ2-2; 7 bases align to TRBD1. Germline V lookup: CDR1 SEHNR, CDR2 FQNEAQ (reference sequence). V shed 6 bases, J shed 7 bases, and the junction held 8 bases outside the gene matches. There are 14 residues in the CDR3. The CDR3 DNA reads TGTGCCAGCAGTAGACAGGGTGACGACGGGGAGCTGTTTTTT. Its translation: CASSRQGDDGELFF.

The chain is built from TRBV21-1 and TRBJ1-3; TRBD1 is the table's D call and was not checked against the DNA. TRBV21-1 is a documented pseudogene. The CDR3 contains 14 residues. The CDR3 nucleotides read TGTGCCAGCAGCACACAGGGGAAAGGAAACACCATATATTTT. Its protein is CASSTQGKGNTIYF.

As DNA, the CDR3 is TGTGCCATCAGTGGAAGCTCATCGGATGAGCAGTTCTTC. As protein: CAISGSSSDEQFF. V gene TRBV10-3 combines with J gene TRBJ2-1, with D unresolved. The CDR3 loop spans 13 amino acids. Looked up from germline, CDR1 is ENHRY and CDR2 is SYGVKD. Trimming cost V 4 bases and J 8 bases, with 12 bases left between them.

The chain combines TRBV10-3 with TRBJ1-1, with 7 bases aligning to TRBD1. V gave up 3 bases and J gave up 1 base; unmatched junction bases: 2. Germline CDR1 ENHRY, CDR2 SYGVKD. The CDR3 has 14 amino acids. In nucleotides, the CDR3 is TGTGCCATCAGTGATTGGGACAGGAACACTGAAGCTTTCTTT. It yields the protein CAISDWDRNTEAFF.